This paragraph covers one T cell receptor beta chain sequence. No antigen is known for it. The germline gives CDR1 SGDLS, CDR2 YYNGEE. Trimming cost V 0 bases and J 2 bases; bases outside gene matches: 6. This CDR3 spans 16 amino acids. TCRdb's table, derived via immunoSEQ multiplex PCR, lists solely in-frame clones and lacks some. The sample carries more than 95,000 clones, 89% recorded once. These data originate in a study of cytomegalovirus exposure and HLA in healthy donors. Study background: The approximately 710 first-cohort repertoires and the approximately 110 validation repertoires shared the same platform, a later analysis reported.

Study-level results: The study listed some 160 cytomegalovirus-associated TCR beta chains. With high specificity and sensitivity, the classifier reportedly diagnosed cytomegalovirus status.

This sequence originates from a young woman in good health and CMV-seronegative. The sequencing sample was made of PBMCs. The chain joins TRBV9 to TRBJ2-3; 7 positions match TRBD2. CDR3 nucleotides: TGTGCCAGCAGCGTAGGCGGGAGAAGGTTCACAGATACGCAGTATTTT. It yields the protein CASSVGGRRFTDTQYF. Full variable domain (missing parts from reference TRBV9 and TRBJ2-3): DSGVTQTPKHLITATGQRVTLRCSPRSGDLSVYWYQQSLDQGLQFLIQYYNGEERAKGNILERFSAQQFPDLHSELNLSSLELGDSALYFCASSVGGRRFTDTQYFGPGTRLTVL.